The 26 T cell receptor beta chains given below trace back to one sample, sequenced in a study of neoadjuvant nivolumab and ipilimumab in lung cancer. This table comes from immunoSEQ multiplex PCR, and its TCRdb copy is limited to in-frame clones, with some not included. The table records 40,000 to 60,000 clones, around 89% of them present only once. The sample here was blood, taken before neoadjuvant nivolumab, alone or with ipilimumab. These receptor sequences come from an adult with non-small cell lung cancer. Some clones in this sample may be carry-over from other donors' samples.

V usage is TRBV7-2 and J usage is TRBJ1-5; 7 bases agree with TRBD1. Germline assignment: CDR1 SGHTA and CDR2 FQGNSA. J lost 4 bases, V lost 4 bases, and 7 bases had no gene match. The CDR3 length is 15 residues. The CDR3 region has the DNA TGTGCCAGCAGCTCGATAACAGGGGTTAATCAGCCCCAGCATTTT. Residues: CASSSITGVNQPQHF.

As regards this clone: The identical CDR3 is also encoded by other nucleotide sequences in the sample. The rearrangement joins TRBV30 to TRBJ2-7; no definite D call. The CDR3 has 12 residues. V lost 0 bases to trimming and J lost 0 bases, with 3 bases between them. Germline V gives CDR1 GTSNPN, CDR2 SVGIG (reference sequence). The CDR3 nucleotides read TGTGCCTGGAGTGTTACCTCCTACGAGCAGTACTTC. Its translation is CAWSVTSYEQYF. Based on the CDR3 plus reference TRBV30 and TRBJ2-7, the full variable domain is SQTIHQWPATLVQPVGSPLSLECTVEGTSNPNLYWYRQAAGRGLQLLFYSVGIGQISSEVPQNLSASRPQDRQFILSSKKLLLSDSGFYLCAWSVTSYEQYFGPGTRLTVT.

The chain employs TRBV2 and TRBJ1-2; 8 bases align to TRBD1. The V segment lost 5 bases and the J segment 7 bases; nucleotides outside the gene matches: 6. This CDR3 comprises 13 residues. CDR1 SNHLY and CDR2 FYNNEI come from the germline V gene. This chain's CDR3 is CASSMDRVGGYTF. Here the CDR3 DNA reads TGTGCCAGCAGTATGGACAGGGTCGGTGGCTACACCTTC.

The rearrangement links TRBV7-9 to TRBJ1-2, with a tentative D call TRBD1 (6 bases). From germline, CDR1 is SEHNR and CDR2 FQNEAQ (reference sequence). This CDR3 has 16 residues. V lost 11 bases and J 0 bases, leaving 22 bases between the germline ends. The CDR3 DNA reads TGTGCCTTAACCTTGACAGGCTCCACTACTAACTATGGCTACACCTTC. Translating it yields CALTLTGSTTNYGYTF.

This CDR3 reads CAWSKELAGLYNEQFF. CDR3 coding DNA: TGTGCCTGGAGTAAGGAACTAGCGGGACTTTACAATGAGCAGTTCTTC. This chain uses TRBV30 with TRBJ2-1; 10 bases agree with TRBD2. The CDR3 sequence is 16 residues long. J was trimmed by 4 bases and V by 2 bases; bases with no gene match: 8. Germline V gene lookup returns CDR1 GTSNPN and CDR2 SVGIG (reference sequence).

The V gene is TRBV7-9, the J gene TRBJ2-7; D not certain. V was trimmed by 2 bases and J by 5 bases, leaving 10 bases between them. CDR1 and CDR2 (germline): SEHNR, FQNEAQ (reference sequence). The length of the CDR3 is 13 residues. The CDR3 loop is CASSLIWSHEQYF. CDR3 nucleotide sequence: TGTGCCAGCAGCTTAATCTGGTCCCACGAGCAGTACTTC. The full variable domain, with the rest looked up from reference TRBV7-9 and TRBJ2-7, is DTGVSQNPRHKITKRGQNVTFRCDPISEHNRLYWYRQTLGQGPEFLTYFQNEAQLEKSRLLSDRFSAERPKGSFSTLEIQRTEQGDSAMYLCASSLIWSHEQYFGPGTRLTVT.

The CDR3 sequence: CASSPGRANTGELFF. For the CDR3, the DNA is TGTGCCAGCAGCCCTGGACGGGCGAACACCGGGGAGCTGTTTTTT. The V call is TRBV7-9, the J call TRBJ2-2; unclear D gene. Trimming removed 5 bases at V and 0 bases at J, with 10 bases between. CDR1 is SEHNR, CDR2 FQNEAQ, per germline (reference sequence). The CDR3 runs to 15 residues. Supplemented by reference TRBV7-9 and TRBJ2-2, the full variable domain reads DTGVSQNPRHKITKRGQNVTFRCDPISEHNRLYWYRQTLGQGPEFLTYFQNEAQLEKSRLLSDRFSAERPKGSFSTLEIQRTEQGDSAMYLCASSPGRANTGELFFGEGSRLTVL.

V is TRBV15 and J is TRBJ2-1; 8 bases line up with TRBD2. The CDR3 extends over 15 amino acids. CDR1 is LNHNV and CDR2 is YYDKDF in the germline V gene (reference sequence). J gave up 4 bases and V 1 base, and 3 bases lay outside the gene matches. This CDR3 reads CATSRVLAEYNEQFF. For the CDR3, the DNA is TGTGCCACCAGCAGAGTACTAGCGGAATACAATGAGCAGTTCTTC. The variable domain in full, with the rest retrieved from reference TRBV15 and TRBJ2-1, is DAMVIQNPRYQVTQFGKPVTLSCSQTLNHNVMYWYQQKSSQAPKLLFHYYDKDFNNEADTPDNFQSRRPNTSFCFLDIRSPGLGDTAMYLCATSRVLAEYNEQFFGPGTRLTVL.

CDR3 sequence: CASSDTGAQPQHF. CDR3 in DNA: TGTGCCAGCAGTGATACAGGGGCTCAGCCCCAGCATTTT. V usage is TRBV6-1 and J usage is TRBJ1-5, with 7 bases lining up with TRBD1. Trimming took 3 bases from V and 6 from J; bases not matched to a gene: 2. The CDR3 consists of 13 residues. Germline values: CDR1 MNHNS, CDR2 SASEGT.

The J gene is TRBJ1-2, the V gene TRBV9; maybe TRBD1 (5 bases). The V and J ends lost 5 bases and 4 bases respectively, with 9 bases between them. Germline assignment: CDR1 SGDLS and CDR2 YYNGEE. CDR3 length: 12 amino acids. The CDR3 protein is CASRDTGYGYTF. The CDR3 bases are TGTGCCAGCAGAGATACAGGCTATGGCTACACCTTC.

Notes on this clone: Mismatch with germline at one junction end may stem from a read error. The V and J genes are TRBV20-1 and TRBJ2-3; D assignment may be TRBD1 or TRBD2 (6 bases each). This CDR3 contains 11 residues. Germline V gives CDR1 DFQATT, CDR2 SNEGSKA (reference sequence). For the CDR3, the DNA is TGCAGTTATGGACCGGGGGCTAAGCTTGCTTTT. Protein sequence: CSYGPGAKLAF.

This clone was counted a single time. V and J are TRBV7-3 and TRBJ2-1; D gene ambiguous. Trimming took off 4 bases at V and 7 bases at J, with 5 bases between the two ends. CDR1 is SGHTA, CDR2 FQGTGA, per germline. This CDR3 has 11 residues. In DNA, the CDR3 is TGTGCCAGCAGCTCCAATAATGAGCAGTTCTTC. This translates into CASSSNNEQFF.

This rearrangement joins TRBV7-9 to TRBJ1-5; 7 nucleotides line up with TRBD1. V shed 5 bases, J shed 5 bases, and the junction held 6 bases outside the gene matches. The CDR3 is 14 amino acids. The germline V gene has CDR1 SEHNR and CDR2 FQNEAQ (reference sequence). The CDR3 is CASSTGQKYQPQHF. In DNA, the CDR3 is TGTGCCAGCAGCACGGGACAGAAGTATCAGCCCCAGCATTTT.

The chain joins TRBV14 to TRBJ1-2; possibly TRBD1 for D (5 bases). V dropped 2 bases and J dropped 4 bases, with 17 bases sitting between them. CDR1 and CDR2 from the germline V gene are SGHDN and FVKESK. The CDR3 has 16 amino acids. The CDR3 sequence is CASSQRGAGGTYGYTF. CDR3 DNA: TGTGCCAGCAGCCAAAGGGGCGCCGGGGGAACCTATGGCTACACCTTC.

The CDR3 DNA follows: TGTGCCACCAGCACTCCAGGGGATTTTAACAATGAGCAGTTCTTC. Translation gives CATSTPGDFNNEQFF. The chain joins TRBV15 to TRBJ2-1, with TRBD1 as a possible D gene (6 bases). Germline V gives CDR1 LNHNV, CDR2 YYDKDF (reference sequence). V was clipped by 4 bases and J by 5 bases, with 15 bases between them. The CDR3 is 15 residues long.

This sequence joins TRBV7-3 and TRBJ2-4, with TRBD1 matching over 9 bases. The CDR3 is 15 residues long. CDR1 is SGHTA and CDR2 is FQGTGA in the germline V gene. With 6 bases clipped from V and 8 bases from J, the junction kept 11 bases outside the gene matches. CDR3 region: CASSPLTGGRDIQYF. As DNA, the CDR3 is TGTGCCAGCAGTCCCTTGACAGGGGGTAGGGACATTCAGTACTTC.

The V and J genes are TRBV6-6 and TRBJ2-5, with TRBD2 matching over 12 bases. From germline, CDR1 is MNHNY and CDR2 SVGAGI (reference sequence). This CDR3 contains 14 residues. J gave up 5 bases and V 5 bases, and 3 bases lay outside the gene matches. The CDR3 region is CASSPTSGSETQYF. Written as DNA, the CDR3 is TGTGCCAGCAGTCCGACTAGCGGGAGTGAGACCCAGTACTTC.

The rearrangement joins TRBV7-9 to TRBJ2-7; the D gene is possibly TRBD2 (5 bases). V lost 4 bases and J 4 bases, leaving 14 bases between the germline ends. The CDR3 extends over 14 amino acids. CDR1 is SEHNR, CDR2 FQNEAQ, per germline (reference sequence). In DNA, the CDR3 is TGTGCCAGCAGCTGGGGATCGAGGGAGTACGAGCAGTACTTC. This sequence encodes CASSWGSREYEQYF.

The gene calls are TRBV5-1 and TRBJ2-1; D perhaps matches TRBD2 (5 bases). The germline V and J ends were trimmed by 3 bases and 6 bases, with 13 bases remaining between them. Germline CDR1 is SGHRS and CDR2 is YFSETQ. The CDR3 is 14 residues long. CDR3 sequence: CASSSILGLNEQFF. DNA of the CDR3: TGCGCCAGCAGCTCGATACTAGGTCTCAATGAGCAGTTCTTC.

This clone showed up just a few times. J is TRBJ1-1 and V is TRBV7-9; no clear D gene. Trimming stripped 3 bases from V and 6 bases from J, with 11 bases between. The germline CDR1 and CDR2 sequences are SEHNR and FQNEAQ (reference sequence). The CDR3 is made up of 13 amino acids. The CDR3 here is CASSFPSPAEAFF. The CDR3 bases are TGTGCCAGCAGCTTTCCTAGTCCGGCTGAAGCTTTCTTT.

The J gene is TRBJ2-2, the V gene TRBV7-3; 11 positions match TRBD1. The CDR3 is made up of 16 amino acids. The V gene end was trimmed by 5 bases and the J gene end by 5 bases; junction bases not matched to a gene: 7. Germline-derived CDR1 and CDR2 are SGHTA and FQGTGA. The CDR3 loop is CASSPPGQGGTGELFF. The CDR3 DNA follows: TGTGCCAGCAGCCCACCGGGACAGGGGGGGACCGGGGAGCTGTTTTTT.

The rearrangement links TRBV9 to TRBJ1-2; D not resolved. CDR1 and CDR2 from the germline V gene are SGDLS and YYNGEE. This CDR3 comprises 14 residues. V lost 4 bases and J lost 5, with 15 bases in between. The CDR3, as DNA: TGTGCCAGCAGCCGGACGGACTCTACTTATGGCTACACCTTC. Amino acids: CASSRTDSTYGYTF.

The chain uses TRBV7-8 and TRBJ2-4; TRBD1 agrees at 7 bases. This CDR3 comprises 17 residues. V lost 3 bases and J lost 4; bases outside the gene matches: 12. Per germline, CDR1 SGHVS and CDR2 FQNEAQ. The CDR3 sequence is CASSFFRTGTAKNIQYF. In nucleotides, the CDR3 is TGTGCCAGCAGCTTCTTTCGAACCGGGACAGCTAAAAACATTCAGTACTTC.

V is TRBV5-5 and J is TRBJ2-5; D is undetermined. CDR3 length equals 11 residues. Germline lookup yields CDR1 SGHKS and CDR2 YYEKEE (reference sequence). The V end was cut by 0 bases, the J end by 7 bases, with 4 bases between. Here the CDR3 reads CASSLEGTQYF. CDR3 DNA sequence: TGTGCCAGCAGCTTGGAGGGGACCCAGTACTTC.

V is TRBV6-1 and J is TRBJ1-2; D possibly corresponds to TRBD1 (5 bases). Trimming took off 2 bases at V and 4 bases at J, with 14 bases between the two ends. The CDR3 contains 15 residues. The V gene's germline CDR1 is MNHNS and CDR2 SASEGT. CDR3 coding DNA: TGTGCCAGCAGTGAACTAGACAGCCCGTCCTATGGCTACACCTTC. It yields the protein CASSELDSPSYGYTF.

The genes are TRBV27 and TRBJ2-7; 8 positions match TRBD1. V lost 0 bases to trimming and J lost 2 bases; unmatched junction nucleotides: 3. CDR1 is MNHEY, CDR2 SMNVEV, per germline (reference sequence). The CDR3 sequence is 15 residues long. CDR3 in amino acids: CASSLSADRAYEQYF. CDR3 nucleotide sequence: TGTGCCAGCAGTTTATCAGCGGACAGGGCCTACGAGCAGTACTTC.